This T cell receptor (beta chain) was found in a study of blood T cell repertoires in COVID-19. The data were produced by immunoSEQ multiplex PCR, yet TCRdb's version contains in-frame clones alone and is incomplete. The table has approximately 200,000 clones, roughly 82% seen once. Living in about two dozen US areas, the participants were between about 18 and 95 years of age. The CDR3 consists of 13 residues. Germline values: CDR1 SQVTM, CDR2 ANQGSEA. Trimming pared 7 bases from V and 4 bases from J, leaving 16 bases between. The TCR sequence derives from a man between 40 and 49 years old who had recovered from COVID-19. The gene calls are TRBV29-1 and TRBJ2-5; tentative D call: TRBD1 (6 bases). Specimen: PBMCs or T cells enriched from blood (not recorded which). The CDR3 reads CSGTGRYGETQYF. The CDR3, as DNA: TGCAGCGGCACAGGGCGGTATGGAGAGACCCAGTACTTC. The whole variable domain, filled in from reference TRBV29-1 and TRBJ2-5, reads SAVISQKPSRDICQRGTSLTIQCQVDSQVTMMFWYRQQPGQSLTLIATANQGSEATYESGFVIDKFPISRPNLTFSTLTVSNMSPEDSSIYLCSGTGRYGETQYFGPGTRLLVL.